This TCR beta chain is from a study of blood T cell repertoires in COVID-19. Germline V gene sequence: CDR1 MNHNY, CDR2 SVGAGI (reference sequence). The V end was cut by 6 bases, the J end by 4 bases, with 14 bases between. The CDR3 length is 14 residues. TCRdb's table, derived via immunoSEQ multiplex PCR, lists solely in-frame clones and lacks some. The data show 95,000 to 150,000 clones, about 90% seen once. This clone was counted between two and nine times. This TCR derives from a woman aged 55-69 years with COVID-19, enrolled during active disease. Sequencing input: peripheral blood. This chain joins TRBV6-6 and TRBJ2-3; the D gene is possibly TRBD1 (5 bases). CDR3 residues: CASSPGNTADTQYF. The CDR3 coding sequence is TGTGCCAGCAGCCCAGGGAATACGGCAGATACGCAGTATTTT.